What follows are 28 T cell receptor beta chains derived from one specimen sequenced in a study of blood T cell repertoires in COVID-19. TCRdb's table, derived via immunoSEQ multiplex PCR, lists solely in-frame clones and lacks some. In the table there are fewer than 600,000 clones, roughly 89% of which are singletons. Material: peripheral blood. Source of these receptors: a man aged 18 to 30 with COVID-19, enrolled during active disease.

The chain recombines TRBV5-1 with TRBJ2-3; 7 bases are a match to TRBD2. The germline V gene has CDR1 SGHRS and CDR2 YFSETQ. The CDR3 length is 15 residues. V lost 0 bases to trimming and J lost 3 bases; unmatched junction nucleotides: 4. CDR3 loop: CASSLDGGETDTQYF. The DNA of the CDR3 is TGCGCCAGCAGCTTGGATGGGGGGGAGACAGATACGCAGTATTTT.

The CDR3 coding sequence is TGTGCCAGCAGCGCTCCAGGGACAGCAGGAGCCTACGAGCAGTACTTC. Its protein product is CASSAPGTAGAYEQYF. V is TRBV3-1 (or the pseudogene TRBV3-2) and J is TRBJ2-7, with 7 nucleotides matching TRBD1. J lost 2 bases, V lost 5 bases, and 12 bases had no gene match. This CDR3 has 16 amino acids. Germline lookup yields CDR1 LGHDT and CDR2 YNNKEL (reference sequence).

This clone has only one observation. V gene TRBV11-3 combines with J gene TRBJ2-5, with D tentatively TRBD2 (6 bases). The germline gives CDR1 SGHNT, CDR2 YENEEA. The germline V and J ends were trimmed by 5 bases and 7 bases, with 14 bases remaining between them. The CDR3 consists of 13 residues. DNA of the CDR3: TGTGCCAGCAGCCTCGGAGGGGACGGGACCCAGTACTTC. This gives the protein CASSLGGDGTQYF.

The chain recombines TRBV2 with TRBJ2-7; 11 positions match TRBD1. Germline CDR1 and CDR2: SNHLY and FYNNEI. The V and J ends lost 6 bases and 6 bases, in that order; junction bases with no gene match: 10. The CDR3 totals 15 residues. The CDR3 spells CASSTPPGQGAEQYF. CDR3 sequence (DNA): TGTGCCAGCAGCACACCCCCAGGACAGGGGGCCGAGCAGTACTTC.

This clone appeared a single time. The chain couples TRBV18 to TRBJ2-7; 10 nucleotides agree with TRBD1. The CDR3 covers 14 residues. V lost 6 bases and J lost 3; bases outside the gene matches: 5. The germline gives CDR1 KGHSH, CDR2 LQKENI. The CDR3 bases are TGTGCCAGCTCCCGGGACAGGGGAGGCTACGAGCAGTACTTC. Its translation is CASSRDRGGYEQYF.

The chain is built from TRBV7-9 and TRBJ2-7, with TRBD2 as a possible D gene (6 bases). The CDR3 covers 15 residues. V lost 4 bases to trimming and J lost 0 bases, with 13 bases between them. Germline V CDR1 and CDR2: SEHNR, FQNEAQ (reference sequence). CDR3 bases: TGTGCCAGCAGCTCCTCCGGGACTCACTCCTACGAGCAGTACTTC. This codes for CASSSSGTHSYEQYF.

V gene TRBV6-5 combines with J gene TRBJ1-4, with TRBD1 identical over 8 bases. The CDR3 loop spans 15 amino acids. The V gene end was trimmed by 0 bases and the J gene end by 8 bases; junction bases not matched to a gene: 5. Germline V gives CDR1 MNHEY, CDR2 SVGAGI. The CDR3 DNA is TGTGCCAGCAGTTACTCGAGACAGGGGTTAGAAAAACTGTTTTTT. This sequence encodes CASSYSRQGLEKLFF.

This chain uses TRBV19 with TRBJ2-1, with TRBD1 matching 9 bases. V lost 5 bases to trimming and J lost 9 bases; unmatched junction nucleotides: 8. CDR1 and CDR2 (germline): LNHDA, SQIVND (reference sequence). The CDR3 consists of 14 residues. CDR3 amino acids: CASSPQDRGGEQFF. CDR3 DNA: TGTGCCAGTAGTCCCCAGGACAGGGGCGGTGAGCAGTTCTTC.

The V gene is TRBV19, the J gene TRBJ1-6; tentative D call: TRBD1 (5 bases). Trimming cost V 5 bases and J 10 bases, with 15 bases left between them. The CDR3 length is 14 residues. Germline values: CDR1 LNHDA, CDR2 SQIVND (reference sequence). The CDR3 DNA reads as TGTGCCAGTAGTTGGGGCGCGGTTGGGTCACCCCTCCACTTT. Protein product: CASSWGAVGSPLHF.

The chain is built from TRBV5-8 and TRBJ2-1; maybe TRBD2 (7 bases). This CDR3 is 15 amino acids long. Trimming removed 2 bases from V and 7 bases from J, with 16 bases in between. The germline gives CDR1 SGHTS, CDR2 YDEGEE. CDR3: CASSFPGGLGNEQFF. The DNA of the CDR3 is TGTGCCAGCAGCTTTCCGGGGGGCCTTGGGAATGAGCAGTTCTTC.

The CDR3 DNA reads as TGTGCCACCAGTGCCCGGGGACAGGGGGGCTACAATGAGCAGTTCTTC. It is translated as CATSARGQGGYNEQFF. This sequence joins TRBV24-1 and TRBJ2-1, with TRBD1 matching over 11 bases. V lost 5 bases to trimming and J lost 3 bases; unmatched junction nucleotides: 5. The CDR3 runs to 16 residues. In germline, CDR1 is KGHDR, CDR2 SFDVKD.

The chain is built from TRBV3-1 (or the pseudogene TRBV3-2) and TRBJ1-4; weak D call: TRBD1 (6 bases). The CDR3 contains 14 residues. CDR1 is LGHDT and CDR2 is YNNKEL in the germline V gene (reference sequence). V was clipped by 7 bases and J by 3 bases, with 12 bases between them. CDR3 bases: TGTGCCAGCACCCTGGGGGGGCCTAATGAAAAACTGTTTTTT. As protein: CASTLGGPNEKLFF.

The V gene is TRBV2, the J gene TRBJ1-1, with TRBD1 identical over 11 bases. V gave up 7 bases and J gave up 7 bases; unmatched junction bases: 5. Per the germline V gene, CDR1 is SNHLY and CDR2 is FYNNEI. The CDR3 sequence is 13 residues long. CDR3 nucleotides: TGTGCCAGCACGGGACAGGGGGTGGATGAAGCTTTCTTT. Its protein is CASTGQGVDEAFF.

The rearrangement links TRBV20-1 to TRBJ2-1; a possible D gene is TRBD2 (6 bases). Trimming removed 6 bases from V and 9 bases from J, with 9 bases in between. Germline assignment: CDR1 DFQATT and CDR2 SNEGSKA (reference sequence). This CDR3 region has 10 residues. The CDR3 loop reads CSAAGTEQFF. DNA for the CDR3: TGCAGTGCCGCGGGAACTGAGCAGTTCTTC.

The V call is TRBV5-1, the J call TRBJ2-7; a possible D gene is TRBD1 (7 bases). Germline V lookup: CDR1 SGHRS, CDR2 YFSETQ. Trimming shortened V by 0 bases and J by 3 bases, and 13 bases separated the two germline ends. This CDR3 contains 15 residues. The CDR3 nucleotides read TGCGCCAGCAGCTTGGGCGGGACAGTAGGCTACGAGCAGTACTTC. Encoded protein: CASSLGGTVGYEQYF. The full variable domain, rest sourced from reference TRBV5-1 and TRBJ2-7, is KAGVTQTPRYLIKTRGQQVTLSCSPISGHRSVSWYQQTPGQGLQFLFEYFSETQRNKGNFPGRFSGRQFSNSRSEMNVSTLELGDSALYLCASSLGGTVGYEQYFGPGTRLTVT.

The genes are TRBV4-1 and TRBJ2-7, with 7 bases lining up with TRBD2. Germline V lookup: CDR1 MGHRA, CDR2 YSYEKL. J was trimmed by 0 bases and V by 2 bases; bases with no gene match: 7. The CDR3 extends over 16 amino acids. The CDR3, as DNA: TGCGCCAGCAGCCAAAATCTAGCGGACCCCTCCTACGAGCAGTACTTC. Translation: CASSQNLADPSYEQYF.

This clone was recorded only once. The chain links TRBV25-1 to TRBJ2-3; 9 bases match TRBD1. The CDR3 sequence is 14 residues long. V shed 7 bases, J shed 1 base, and the junction held 3 bases outside the gene matches. Looked up from germline, CDR1 is MGHDK and CDR2 is SYGVNS. This CDR3 reads CASTWTGGTDTQYF. For the CDR3, the DNA is TGTGCCAGCACCTGGACAGGGGGCACAGATACGCAGTATTTT.

The chain couples TRBV9 to TRBJ2-7; D is possibly TRBD1 (5 bases). The germline V gene encodes CDR1 SGDLS and CDR2 YYNGEE. Deletions cut 0 bases from V and 5 bases from J, with 9 bases between. The CDR3 is 13 residues long. The CDR3 DNA is TGTGCCAGCAGCGTAGCGCTCAGGGACGAGCAGTACTTC. Protein: CASSVALRDEQYF. The variable domain in full, with the rest retrieved from reference TRBV9 and TRBJ2-7, is DSGVTQTPKHLITATGQRVTLRCSPRSGDLSVYWYQQSLDQGLQFLIQYYNGEERAKGNILERFSAQQFPDLHSELNLSSLELGDSALYFCASSVALRDEQYFGPGTRLTVT.

This chain uses TRBV28 with TRBJ2-1, with TRBD2 matching 9 bases. The CDR3 length is 16 residues. The V segment lost 7 bases and the J segment 8 bases; nucleotides outside the gene matches: 15. Germline CDR1 and CDR2: MDHEN and SYDVKM. CDR3 region: CASNPRKASGKDEQFF. The DNA for the CDR3 is TGTGCCAGCAACCCACGTAAGGCTAGCGGGAAAGATGAGCAGTTCTTC.

This clone was seen a handful of times. The identical CDR3 is also encoded by other nucleotide sequences in the sample. The chain is built from TRBV5-4 and TRBJ1-1; 7 nucleotides line up with TRBD1. In germline, CDR1 is SGHNT, CDR2 YYREEE (reference sequence). V was pared by 4 bases and J by 0 bases, with 3 bases of the junction left unmatched. This CDR3 is built from 14 residues. CDR3 protein: CASSLGQMNTEAFF. DNA for the CDR3: TGTGCCAGCAGCCTGGGACAGATGAACACTGAAGCTTTCTTT.

J is TRBJ2-2 and V is TRBV5-4; 8 bases align to TRBD2. Trimming at V came to 3 bases and at J to 2 bases, leaving 6 bases not matched to a gene. CDR3 length: 16 residues. Germline V gene data show CDR1 as SGHNT and CDR2 as YYREEE (reference sequence). CDR3 protein: CASSSRLAYNTGELFF. CDR3 nucleotide sequence: TGTGCCAGCAGCTCCCGACTAGCGTACAACACCGGGGAGCTGTTTTTT.

The CDR3 DNA reads as TGTGCCAGCAGCAGTAGGGGAGGGTTACCCTACAATGAGCAGTTCTTC. The encoded protein is CASSSRGGLPYNEQFF. V gene TRBV2 combines with J gene TRBJ2-1; TRBD2 aligns across 7 bases. CDR1 SNHLY and CDR2 FYNNEI come from the germline V gene. The CDR3 runs 16 residues. V shed 6 bases, J shed 2 bases, and the junction held 10 bases outside the gene matches.

The chain employs TRBV6-5 and TRBJ1-5; D is unresolved. Germline V lookup: CDR1 MNHEY, CDR2 SVGAGI. The CDR3 totals 15 residues. Between the trimmed V and J ends, which lost 0 bases and 5 bases, there was a span of 11 bases. The CDR3 DNA is TGTGCCAGCAGTTACTCTCTTAGTTCGGATCAGCCCCAGCATTTT. Its protein product is CASSYSLSSDQPQHF.

This clone was observed a single time. This chain joins TRBV3-1 (or the pseudogene TRBV3-2) and TRBJ2-7; 7 bases are shared with TRBD1. V shed 9 bases and J 2 bases; nucleotides not matched to a gene: 4. CDR3 size: 12 residues. Germline CDR1 and CDR2: LGHDT and YNNKEL (reference sequence). The CDR3 region has the DNA TGTGCCAGACGGACAGGCCCCTACGAGCAGTACTTC. Translating gives CARRTGPYEQYF.

This clone was seen once. The chain links TRBV25-1 to TRBJ2-7, with D uncertain. This CDR3 has 14 residues. Trimming stripped 2 bases from V and 1 base from J, with 9 bases between. Germline CDR1 MGHDK, CDR2 SYGVNS. The CDR3 DNA sequence: TGTGCCAGCAGTGAACTTGGCAGTTCCTACGAGCAGTACTTC. Amino acids: CASSELGSSYEQYF.

V gene TRBV6-5 combines with J gene TRBJ2-3; tentative D call: TRBD2 (7 bases). The CDR3 sequence is 16 residues long. Germline CDR1 reads MNHEY; CDR2 reads SVGAGI. Between the trimmed V and J ends, which lost 0 bases and 5 bases, there was a span of 15 bases. The CDR3: CASSYSPAGAGDTQYF. The CDR3 region has the DNA TGTGCCAGCAGTTACTCTCCCGCGGGGGCGGGAGATACGCAGTATTTT.

This chain connects TRBV5-4 to TRBJ1-2, with 8 bases fitting TRBD1. Germline CDR1 SGHNT, CDR2 YYREEE (reference sequence). The V gene end was trimmed by 5 bases and the J gene end by 4 bases; junction bases not matched to a gene: 7. This CDR3 comprises 14 residues. The CDR3 nucleotides read TGTGCCAGCAGGCGGGACAGGAGACCCTATGGCTACACCTTC. Translating gives CASRRDRRPYGYTF.

The rearrangement links TRBV27 to TRBJ2-2, with 10 bases matching TRBD2. Germline CDR1 MNHEY, CDR2 SMNVEV (reference sequence). Losses at the gene ends were 4 bases for V and 7 bases for J; bases not matched to a gene: 3. CDR3 size: 14 residues. CDR3 DNA: TGTGCCAGCAGTTACCAGCGGGGGGGCGGGGAGCTGTTTTTT. Translation: CASSYQRGGGELFF.